This T cell receptor beta chain comes out of a study of CD4 T cells in relation to SARS-CoV-2 and coronaviruses. Study as a whole: Negative control cultures got HIV-1 Nef peptides or no peptide. Overall study findings and caveats: No donor gave both pre-pandemic and post-infection samples.

The unexposed donors gave CD4+ T cells in about 2010-2019, prior to COVID-19. Isolation of CD4+ T cells took place after about 10 days in culture. Cultures held roughly 2 million PBMCs per well with around 9.7 IU/ml IL-2. This clone was seen a single time. Its target is unknown. CDR3 length: 15 amino acids. Germline CDR1 and CDR2: LGHDT and YNNKEL (reference sequence). The V end was cut by 1 base, the J end by 0 bases, with 9 bases between. Repertoires were generated with immunoSEQ multiplex PCR, while TCRdb's copy carries only in-frame clones and drops some. The top ten hold 16% of the sample, which has tens of thousands of clones, about 80% seen once.

The receptor's source is a human donor in good health. V gene TRBV3-1 (or the pseudogene TRBV3-2) combines with J gene TRBJ2-5; perhaps D is TRBD1 or TRBD2 (5 bases each). The material sequenced was CD4+ T cells from PBMCs, cultured in vitro. CDR3 in amino acids: CASSQGRGDQETQYF. Written as DNA, the CDR3 is TGTGCCAGCAGCCAAGGGCGAGGGGACCAAGAGACCCAGTACTTC.